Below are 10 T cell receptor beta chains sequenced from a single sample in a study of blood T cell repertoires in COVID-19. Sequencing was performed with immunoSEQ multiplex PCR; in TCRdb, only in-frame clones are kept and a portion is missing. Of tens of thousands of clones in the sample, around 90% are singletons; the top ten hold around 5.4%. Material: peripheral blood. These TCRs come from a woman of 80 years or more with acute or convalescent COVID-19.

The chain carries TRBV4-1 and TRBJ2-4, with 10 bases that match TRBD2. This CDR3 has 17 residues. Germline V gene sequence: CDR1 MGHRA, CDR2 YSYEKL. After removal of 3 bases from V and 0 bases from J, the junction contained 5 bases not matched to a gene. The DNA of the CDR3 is TGCGCCAGCAGCCATGGACTAGCGGACCCAGCCAAAAACATTCAGTACTTC. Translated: CASSHGLADPAKNIQYF.

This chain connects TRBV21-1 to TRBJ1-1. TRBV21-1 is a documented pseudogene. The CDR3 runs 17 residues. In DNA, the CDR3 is TGTGCCAGCACCCAATGCGGGGCAGGGATCGGGGGCACTGAAGCTTTCTTT. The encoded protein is CASTQCGAGIGGTEAFF.

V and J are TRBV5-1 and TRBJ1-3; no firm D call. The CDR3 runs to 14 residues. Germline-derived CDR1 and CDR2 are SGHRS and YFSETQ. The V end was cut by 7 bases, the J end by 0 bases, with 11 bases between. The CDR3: CASAPSSSGNTIYF. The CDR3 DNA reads TGCGCCAGCGCCCCGAGTAGCTCTGGAAACACCATATATTTT. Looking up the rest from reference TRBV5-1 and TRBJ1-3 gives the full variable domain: KAGVTQTPRYLIKTRGQQVTLSCSPISGHRSVSWYQQTPGQGLQFLFEYFSETQRNKGNFPGRFSGRQFSNSRSEMNVSTLELGDSALYLCASAPSSSGNTIYFGEGSWLTVV.

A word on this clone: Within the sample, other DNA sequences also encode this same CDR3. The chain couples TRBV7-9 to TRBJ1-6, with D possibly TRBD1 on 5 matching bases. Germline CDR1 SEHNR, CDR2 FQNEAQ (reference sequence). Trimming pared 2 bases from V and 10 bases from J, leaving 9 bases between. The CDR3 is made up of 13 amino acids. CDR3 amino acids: CASSLQGNSPLHF. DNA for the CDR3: TGTGCCAGCAGCTTACAGGGAAACTCACCCCTCCACTTT.

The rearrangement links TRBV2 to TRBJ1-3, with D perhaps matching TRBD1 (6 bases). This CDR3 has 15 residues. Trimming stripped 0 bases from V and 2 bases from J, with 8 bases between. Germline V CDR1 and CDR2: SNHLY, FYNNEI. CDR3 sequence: CASSEAPGAGNTIYF. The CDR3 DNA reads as TGTGCCAGCAGTGAAGCGCCAGGGGCTGGAAACACCATATATTTT.

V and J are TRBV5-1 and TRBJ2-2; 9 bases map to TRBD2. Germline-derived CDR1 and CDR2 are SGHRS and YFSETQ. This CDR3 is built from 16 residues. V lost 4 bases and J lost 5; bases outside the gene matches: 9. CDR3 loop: CASSTAGGQITGELFF. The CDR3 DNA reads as TGCGCCAGCAGCACAGCGGGAGGCCAAATTACCGGGGAGCTGTTTTTT. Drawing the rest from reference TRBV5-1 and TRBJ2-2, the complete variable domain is KAGVTQTPRYLIKTRGQQVTLSCSPISGHRSVSWYQQTPGQGLQFLFEYFSETQRNKGNFPGRFSGRQFSNSRSEMNVSTLELGDSALYLCASSTAGGQITGELFFGEGSRLTVL.

CDR3 nucleotide sequence: TGCGCCAGCAGCCACGGGACTACCTACAATGAGCAGTTCTTC. It translates to CASSHGTTYNEQFF. The rearrangement uses TRBV5-1 and TRBJ2-1; 7 bases map to TRBD2. The CDR3 length is 14 residues. CDR1 SGHRS and CDR2 YFSETQ come from the germline V gene. V lost 4 bases, J lost 2 bases, and 3 bases stayed unmatched.

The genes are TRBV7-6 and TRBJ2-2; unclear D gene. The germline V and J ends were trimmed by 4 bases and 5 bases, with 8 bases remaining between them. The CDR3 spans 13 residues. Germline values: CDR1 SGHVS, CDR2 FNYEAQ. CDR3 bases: TGTGCCAGCAGCTCCTTCTTAACCGGGGAGCTGTTTTTT. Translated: CASSSFLTGELFF.

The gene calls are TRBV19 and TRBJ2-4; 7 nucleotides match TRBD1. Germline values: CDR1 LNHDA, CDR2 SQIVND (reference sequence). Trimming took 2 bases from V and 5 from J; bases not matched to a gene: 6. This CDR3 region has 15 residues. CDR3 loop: CASSIPLGQQNIQYF. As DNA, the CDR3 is TGTGCCAGTAGTATACCCCTGGGACAGCAAAACATTCAGTACTTC.

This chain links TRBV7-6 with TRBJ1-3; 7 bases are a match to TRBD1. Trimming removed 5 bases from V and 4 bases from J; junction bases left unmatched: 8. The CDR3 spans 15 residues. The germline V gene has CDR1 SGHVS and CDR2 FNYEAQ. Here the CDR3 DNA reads TGTGCCAGCAGCCTACAGGGGACGGGGGGAAACACCATATATTTT. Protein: CASSLQGTGGNTIYF.